This record looks at one T cell receptor (beta chain) sequence and its context. Its antigen is undetermined. The data were taken from a study of shared clonotypes between healthy human individuals. Study-wide results and limits: Larger estimated richness was generally seen in naive subsets than in memory subsets.

In the original workflow: Junction-only sequences produced by ImmunoSEQ had no quality scores, so filtering differed. TCRdb keeps only in-frame clones here, not all; method: immunoSEQ multiplex PCR. The DNA was the basis for D and trimming; V, J and clone size are from that table. This table holds fewer than 1 million clones, roughly 96% found once. Germline V gene data show CDR1 as MDHEN and CDR2 as SYDVKM. The CDR3 is made up of 12 amino acids. V lost 4 bases, J lost 3 bases, and 7 bases lay in between. Naive CD8 cells lacked CD45RO, underwent positive selection for CCR7 and left out terminally differentiated effector memory CD45RA+ cells.

This receptor was taken from a man younger than 40 in good health. The chain has TRBV28 and TRBJ2-7; D call uncertain. Material: naive CD8+ T cells sorted from blood. The CDR3: CASSYVDYEQYF. The CDR3 DNA reads TGTGCCAGCAGTTACGTCGACTACGAGCAGTACTTC.